This TCR beta chain was captured in a study of human T cells and chemical hapten exposure. Turning to the study itself: The patch tests put 0.01% DPC on the skin of the upper back and were read 6 days later. Whole-study results and caveats: Large CDR3 similarity clusters arose significantly more often from expanded TCRs than from controls. Sensitization with DPC brought no change to TCRs above 1 in 1000 in frequency.

Time point given: patch test 1, 2 weeks after DPC sensitization. As for treatment: therapeutic diphenylcyclopropenone sensitization with weekly scalp DPC. The donor pool consisted of alopecia patients aged 18 to 70 years, considered suitable for DPC. V was pared by 5 bases and J by 0 bases, with 11 bases between. The CDR3 runs to 14 residues. Germline CDR1 and CDR2: MNHEY and SMNVEV (reference sequence). TCRdb analysed the RACE reads with MiXCR anew, one entry per CDR3 protein. This sample has some 15,000 distinct CDR3 sequences; 16% occur once, and the top ten carry more than 5.5%. This clonotype has at least ten counts. The antigen remains undetermined.

The TCR comes from a woman in her 30s with alopecia areata. Some clones in this sample may be carry-over from other donors' samples. Material: whole blood, obtained in connection with sensitization to the hapten diphenylcyclopropenone (DPC). The chain couples TRBV27 to TRBJ2-7; possible D gene TRBD2, 6 bases. The CDR3 DNA reads as TGTGCCAGCAGTAGGAGCGGGCCCTCCTACGAGCAGTACTTC. As protein: CASSRSGPSYEQYF.